Below, 30 T cell receptor beta chains from the same sample are listed, as sequenced in a study of metastatic and nonmetastatic thyroid tumors. No patient had received any treatment before thyroid surgery. TCRdb called clones again from the PCR reads with MiXCR. The sample yields about 15,000 clones, about 24% seen once. Specimen: adjacent normal tissue. These receptors originate from a female donor with papillary thyroid cancer or a benign thyroid nodule (not recorded which). Some clones in this sample may be carry-over from other donors' samples.

At least ten counts were recorded for this clone. This chain joins TRBV7-9 and TRBJ2-7; D possibly uses TRBD1 or TRBD2 (6 bases each). The CDR3 has 14 residues. Germline V lookup: CDR1 SEHNR, CDR2 FQNEAQ (reference sequence). V lost 2 bases, J lost 5 bases, and 13 bases lay in between. The CDR3 DNA sequence: TGTGCCAGCAGCTTATATATGGGGGGCGACGAGCAGTACTTC. Amino acid sequence: CASSLYMGGDEQYF.

CDR3 sequence: CASIPRGGFGYTF. CDR3 sequence (DNA): TGTGCCAGCATTCCTCGCGGGGGATTTGGCTACACCTTC. The chain is built from TRBV7-9 and TRBJ1-2; tentatively, D is TRBD1 (5 bases). CDR1 is SEHNR, CDR2 FQNEAQ, per germline (reference sequence). Trimming stripped 7 bases from V and 7 bases from J, with 16 bases between. The CDR3 sequence is 13 residues long. Full variable domain (remainder filled in from reference TRBV7-9 and TRBJ1-2): DTGVSQNPRHKITKRGQNVTFRCDPISEHNRLYWYRQTLGQGPEFLTYFQNEAQLEKSRLLSDRFSAERPKGSFSTLEIQRTEQGDSAMYLCASIPRGGFGYTFGSGTRLTVV.

This clone has just a few counts. The chain joins TRBV6-5 to TRBJ1-3, with D hard to call. This CDR3 has 13 amino acids. The V and J ends lost 2 bases and 0 bases respectively, with 2 bases between them. Germline V gives CDR1 MNHEY, CDR2 SVGAGI. The CDR3 loop is CASSYNSGNTIYF. The CDR3 DNA follows: TGTGCCAGCAGTTACAACTCTGGAAACACCATATATTTT.

V gene TRBV6-1 combines with J gene TRBJ2-7, with 12 positions matching TRBD2. This CDR3 has 16 amino acids. Germline V gene data show CDR1 as MNHNS and CDR2 as SASEGT. V trimming: 5 bases; J trimming: 3 bases; junction bases outside the gene matches: 8. This CDR3 reads CASSRGLAGTVYEQYF. In DNA form, the CDR3 reads TGTGCCAGCAGTCGCGGACTAGCGGGAACCGTCTACGAGCAGTACTTC.

This clone was counted a few times. The chain employs TRBV10-3 and TRBJ2-2, with unresolved D. The CDR3 totals 16 residues. Germline V gene data show CDR1 as ENHRY and CDR2 as SYGVKD. Trimming removed 3 bases at V and 4 bases at J, with 15 bases between. The CDR3 loop reads CAISETEGWGTGELFF. The CDR3 DNA sequence: TGTGCCATCAGTGAAACAGAAGGATGGGGCACCGGGGAGCTGTTTTTT.

This clone was counted ten times or more. V and J are TRBV4-2 and TRBJ2-3; 7 bases map to TRBD1. Germline CDR1 is LGHNA and CDR2 is YNFKEQ. The CDR3 consists of 12 residues. The CDR3, as DNA: TGTGCTACTACGACAGGGTCAGATACGCAGTATTTT. Its protein is CATTTGSDTQYF.

This clone is medium-sized within its sample. The V gene is TRBV7-2, the J gene TRBJ2-7; no firm D call. CDR3 length: 15 amino acids. Trimming cost V 0 bases and J 0 bases, with 9 bases left between them. Looked up from germline, CDR1 is SGHTA and CDR2 is FQGNSA. The CDR3 reads CASSLAAISSYEQYF. The CDR3 region has the DNA TGTGCCAGCAGCTTAGCCGCCATAAGCTCCTACGAGCAGTACTTC.

The rearrangement uses TRBV7-9 and TRBJ2-3, with D hard to call. The CDR3 is 14 amino acids. Trimming removed 5 bases at V and 4 bases at J, with 13 bases between. Germline CDR1 is SEHNR and CDR2 is FQNEAQ (reference sequence). The CDR3 region is CASSPRLGSDTQYF. The CDR3 nucleotides read TGTGCCAGCAGCCCGAGGCTAGGTTCAGATACGCAGTATTTT.

This clone was observed a single time. At one end, the junction sequence differs from germline, possibly due to a read error. The chain has TRBV20-1 and TRBJ2-2; the D gene could be TRBD1 or TRBD2 (5 bases each). CDR1 and CDR2 from the germline V gene are DFQATT and SNEGSKA (reference sequence). This CDR3 comprises 17 residues. CDR3 loop: CSAREGGERRGTGEPFF. DNA for the CDR3: TGCAGTGCTAGAGAGGGTGGAGAACGACGGGGCACCGGGGAGCCGTTTTTT.

Ten or more counts support this clone. CDR3: CASSLGTGLNYEQYF. The CDR3 coding sequence is TGCGCCAGCAGCTTGGGGACAGGGCTTAACTACGAGCAGTACTTC. V and J are TRBV5-1 and TRBJ2-7; 8 bases are shared with TRBD1. The CDR3 is 15 amino acids. The germline V gene has CDR1 SGHRS and CDR2 YFSETQ. Trimming cost V 0 bases and J 3 bases; bases outside gene matches: 5.

Judged by abundance, this clone is medium-sized. This CDR3 is CASSEAGGAYGYTF. The CDR3 DNA is TGCGCCAGCAGTGAGGCAGGGGGCGCTTATGGCTACACCTTC. The V call is TRBV10-2, the J call TRBJ1-2; 8 bases align to TRBD1. Germline CDR1 and CDR2: WSHSY and SAAADI. J was trimmed by 5 bases and V by 2 bases; bases with no gene match: 4. The CDR3 extends over 14 amino acids.

This chain uses TRBV28 with TRBJ1-5; D unresolved. The germline V gene encodes CDR1 MDHEN and CDR2 SYDVKM. The CDR3 consists of 14 residues. Trimming left V 3 bases short and J 3 bases short, with 9 bases between. CDR3 DNA: TGTGCCAGCAGTTTTGTACAGCACAATCAGCCCCAGCATTTT. This codes for CASSFVQHNQPQHF.

This clone was seen at least ten times. The chain is built from TRBV30 and TRBJ2-2; D is unclear. Germline lookup yields CDR1 GTSNPN and CDR2 SVGIG (reference sequence). CDR3 length: 13 amino acids. The V end was cut by 8 bases, the J end by 1 base, with 11 bases between. The CDR3 sequence: CAQQHQNTGELFF. CDR3 DNA sequence: TGTGCCCAACAGCACCAGAACACCGGGGAGCTGTTTTTT.

This clone was found many times. This chain uses TRBV3-1 with TRBJ2-5; TRBD2 matches at 13 bases. V shed 3 bases and J 0 bases; nucleotides not matched to a gene: 19. Looked up from germline, CDR1 is LGHDT and CDR2 is YNNKEL (reference sequence). This CDR3 has 22 residues. The CDR3 reads CASSHSPGRLAGGPPYQETQYF. CDR3 nucleotides: TGTGCCAGCAGCCACTCCCCAGGTAGACTAGCGGGAGGCCCCCCGTACCAAGAGACCCAGTACTTC.

CDR3 residues: CASSVRVTGDSYNEQFF. In nucleotides, the CDR3 is TGTGCCAGCAGCGTACGAGTGACAGGGGACTCCTACAATGAGCAGTTCTTC. The chain combines TRBV9 with TRBJ2-1; TRBD1 matches 8 bases. The CDR3 sequence is 17 residues long. Germline CDR1 reads SGDLS; CDR2 reads YYNGEE. Trimming at V came to 1 base and at J to 0 bases, leaving 6 bases not matched to a gene.

The V and J genes are TRBV6-1 and TRBJ1-2; 10 bases fit TRBD1. The CDR3 has 17 amino acids. The junction had 14 bases not matched to a gene; V was cut back by 6 bases and J by 4 bases. The germline CDR1 and CDR2 sequences are MNHNS and SASEGT. The CDR3 nucleotides are TGTGCCAGCAGCGCCGGGACAGGGGTTTTTGTTACCTATGGCTACACCTTC. It yields the protein CASSAGTGVFVTYGYTF.

V and J are TRBV29-1 and TRBJ2-7; 9 positions agree with TRBD1. Germline trimming cut 1 base from V and 3 bases from J; bases unmatched to any gene: 16. Per germline, CDR1 SQVTM and CDR2 ANQGSEA. The CDR3 loop spans 18 amino acids. The CDR3 here is CSVEVGNLPGQGSYEQYF. Written as DNA, the CDR3 is TGCAGCGTTGAAGTTGGAAATTTGCCTGGACAGGGGAGCTACGAGCAGTACTTC.

This clone was seen ten or more times. The CDR3 region is CASGHQNTEAFF. The CDR3 DNA is TGTGCCAGCGGTCACCAGAACACTGAAGCTTTCTTT. The gene calls are TRBV12-3 or TRBV12-4 and TRBJ1-1; D gene uncertain. The CDR3 is 12 residues long. V was pared by 8 bases and J by 1 base, with 8 bases between.

This clone has at least ten counts. The chain combines TRBV14 with TRBJ2-5; 7 bases map to TRBD1. CDR3 size: 15 residues. Germline loops: CDR1 SGHDN, CDR2 FVKESK. Unmatched junction bases numbered 10, after V lost 4 bases and J lost 5 bases. In DNA form, the CDR3 reads TGTGCCAGCAGCCTCCTGAAGGCAGGGGGTGAGACCCAGTACTTC. It translates to CASSLLKAGGETQYF.

This clone was seen ten or more times. CDR3 region: CASSLWGGSTDTQYF. In DNA, the CDR3 is TGCGCCAGCAGCTTGTGGGGCGGGAGCACAGATACGCAGTATTTT. The V gene is TRBV5-1, the J gene TRBJ2-3; D is possibly TRBD1 or TRBD2 (5 bases each). Trimming shortened V by 1 base and J by 0 bases, and 9 bases separated the two germline ends. The germline V gene has CDR1 SGHRS and CDR2 YFSETQ. There are 15 residues in the CDR3.

In the case of this clone: An end of the junction does not agree with germline; a read error may underlie this. This chain joins TRBV11-2 and TRBJ2-6; TRBD1 might be the D (6 bases). Germline V CDR1 and CDR2: SGHAT, FQNNGV. The length of the CDR3 is 17 residues. The CDR3, as DNA: TGTGCCAGCAGCCCCCTGACAGGCCCCTCTGGTGCCAACGTCCTGACTTTC. It yields the protein CASSPLTGPSGANVLTF.

The V gene is TRBV7-6, the J gene TRBJ2-1; 8 bases are a match to TRBD1. The J segment lost 7 bases and the V segment lost 5 bases, leaving 4 bases of the junction unmatched. Germline V gene sequence: CDR1 SGHVS, CDR2 FNYEAQ. CDR3 length equals 13 residues. For the CDR3, the DNA is TGTGCCAGCAGCACCGACAGGGGTAATGAGCAGTTCTTC. It yields the protein CASSTDRGNEQFF.

In its sample, this clone was seen a few times. The chain recombines TRBV16 with TRBJ1-2, with D uncertain. Between the trimmed V and J ends, which lost 5 bases and 10 bases, there was a span of 17 bases. CDR3 length: 13 residues. Germline V gene lookup returns CDR1 KGHSY and CDR2 FQNENV. The CDR3 sequence: CASSERSRYFYTF. CDR3 DNA sequence: TGTGCCAGCAGCGAGAGATCTCGCTATTTCTACACCTTC.

The chain has TRBV20-1 and TRBJ1-5; D call uncertain. The CDR3 sequence is 17 residues long. The germline CDR1 and CDR2 sequences are DFQATT and SNEGSKA (reference sequence). V was trimmed by 8 bases and J by 0 bases, leaving 23 bases between them. Written as DNA, the CDR3 is TGCAGTCCGATCTCATACCCGTTGGACCGTAGCAATCAGCCCCAGCATTTT. This encodes CSPISYPLDRSNQPQHF.

This clone is deemed medium-sized. The rearrangement joins TRBV27 to TRBJ2-3; 9 positions match TRBD2. J was trimmed by 2 bases and V by 2 bases; bases with no gene match: 8. This CDR3 contains 17 residues. The germline V gene has CDR1 MNHEY and CDR2 SMNVEV (reference sequence). The CDR3 sequence is CASSLVGLAGLTDTQYF. The CDR3, as DNA: TGTGCCAGCAGTTTAGTGGGGCTAGCGGGGCTCACAGATACGCAGTATTTT.

Of note for this clone: This same CDR3 is encoded by further DNA sequences in the sample. The chain uses TRBV12-3 or TRBV12-4 and TRBJ2-7; 9 bases agree with TRBD2. V lost 5 bases and J lost 4; bases outside the gene matches: 6. The CDR3 runs to 14 residues. For the CDR3, the DNA is TGTGCCAGCAGTAGAGTAGCGGGAGCGTACGAGCAGTACTTC. Residues: CASSRVAGAYEQYF.

This clone was detected a few times. The chain employs TRBV2 and TRBJ1-5; 7 nucleotides line up with TRBD1. The CDR3 loop spans 15 amino acids. Germline V gene lookup returns CDR1 SNHLY and CDR2 FYNNEI. After removal of 2 bases from V and 2 bases from J, the junction contained 3 bases not matched to a gene. The CDR3 loop reads CASSENRGRNQPQHF. The CDR3 DNA sequence: TGTGCCAGCAGTGAAAACAGGGGCCGCAATCAGCCCCAGCATTTT.

In its sample, this clone was seen many times. This chain connects TRBV18 to TRBJ2-7, with TRBD1 identical over 10 bases. The CDR3 extends over 14 amino acids. Germline-derived CDR1 and CDR2 are KGHSH and LQKENI. V lost 6 bases, J lost 2 bases, and 4 bases stayed unmatched. CDR3 amino acids: CASSPGTGAYEQYF. The CDR3 coding sequence is TGTGCCAGCTCCCCAGGGACAGGGGCCTACGAGCAGTACTTC.

On this clone: One end of the junction does not line up with germline, which may come from a read error. The chain joins TRBV11-2 to TRBJ2-3, with TRBD2 matching over 7 bases. The CDR3 has 18 residues. CDR1 and CDR2 from the germline V gene are SGHAT and FQNNGV. The CDR3 nucleotides are TGTGCCAGCAGCACGGGACTACCGGGAGCGCGGGAGACAGATACGCAGTACTTT. It specifies CASSTGLPGARETDTQYF.

This clone is termed medium-sized. The chain combines TRBV28 with TRBJ2-7, with 8 bases fitting TRBD2. The V and J ends lost 1 base and 3 bases, in that order; junction bases with no gene match: 8. Germline V CDR1 and CDR2: MDHEN, SYDVKM. This CDR3 contains 16 residues. This chain's CDR3 is CASSLYRLAGIYEQYF. As DNA, the CDR3 is TGTGCCAGCAGTTTATACCGTCTAGCGGGCATCTACGAGCAGTACTTC.